A single sample is the source of the 25 T cell receptor beta chains below, sequenced in a study of early T cells in non-severe SARS-CoV-2 infection. TCRdb redid the calling of the 5' RACE reads with MiXCR, one entry per CDR3 protein. The table lists just over 70,000 distinct CDR3 sequences, under 15% of them singletons. Source material: whole blood. These receptor sequences come from an adult who was a healthcare worker with PCR-confirmed SARS-CoV-2 infection or an uninfected control (not recorded which).

The chain uses TRBV6-2 or TRBV6-3 and TRBJ2-2; D is uncertain. V lost 6 bases to trimming and J lost 0 bases, with 8 bases between them. The CDR3 runs 14 residues. Germline CDR1 is MNHEY and CDR2 is SVGEGT. CDR3 protein: CASRPQTNTGELFF. Written as DNA, the CDR3 is TGTGCCAGCAGACCCCAAACGAACACCGGGGAGCTGTTTTTT.

This clonotype occurred many times. The V and J genes are TRBV6-5 and TRBJ1-6; 7 bases line up with TRBD1. The CDR3 is 15 residues long. The V and J ends lost 7 bases and 7 bases, in that order; junction bases with no gene match: 10. Germline CDR1 and CDR2: MNHEY and SVGAGI. The CDR3 loop reads CASNPTGFGNSPLHF. DNA for the CDR3: TGTGCCAGCAATCCGACAGGGTTCGGGAATTCACCCCTCCACTTT.

The gene calls are TRBV7-8 and TRBJ1-2, with D tentatively TRBD1 (6 bases). Germline loops: CDR1 SGHVS, CDR2 FQNEAQ. V shed 4 bases and J shed 4 bases, with 13 bases lying between them. The CDR3 contains 14 residues. The CDR3 loop reads CASSYRVSSYGYTF. As DNA, the CDR3 is TGTGCCAGCAGCTACAGGGTATCGAGCTATGGCTACACCTTC.

This clonotype was observed many times. The J gene is TRBJ1-2, the V gene TRBV20-1; D is possibly TRBD1 (6 bases). CDR3 size: 14 residues. The V end lost 5 bases, the J end lost 2 bases, and 15 bases lay between the germline ends. The V gene's germline CDR1 is DFQATT and CDR2 SNEGSKA (reference sequence). CDR3 DNA sequence: TGCAGTGCTTCCGTCGGCAGGGGAAACTATGGCTACACCTTC. This translates into CSASVGRGNYGYTF.

This clonotype was observed many times. The J gene is TRBJ2-1, the V gene TRBV25-1; D possibly matches TRBD1 or TRBD2 (5 bases each). V was trimmed by 4 bases and J by 4 bases, leaving 11 bases between them. Germline values: CDR1 MGHDK, CDR2 SYGVNS. The CDR3 extends over 14 amino acids. The CDR3 region has the DNA TGTGCCAGCAGTGCATCGTGGGGGTACAATGAGCAGTTCTTC. This codes for CASSASWGYNEQFF. Variable domain in full (rest from reference TRBV25-1 and TRBJ2-1): EADIYQTPRYLVIGTGKKITLECSQTMGHDKMYWYQQDPGMELHLIHYSYGVNSTEKGDLSSESTVSRIRTEHFPLTLESARPSHTSQYLCASSASWGYNEQFFGPGTRLTVL.

This clonotype was counted at least ten times. The genes are TRBV18 and TRBJ2-3; 9 positions agree with TRBD1. The trim removed 4 bases at V and 8 bases at J, leaving 10 bases unmatched. Germline lookup yields CDR1 KGHSH and CDR2 LQKENI. The CDR3 totals 15 residues. The CDR3 reads CASSRDRARTSTQYF. As DNA, the CDR3 is TGTGCCAGCTCACGGGACAGGGCACGCACAAGTACGCAGTATTTT.

This clonotype was counted ten times or more. V usage is TRBV7-9 and J usage is TRBJ2-5, with no clear D. The CDR3 sequence is 11 residues long. The germline gives CDR1 SEHNR, CDR2 FQNEAQ (reference sequence). Trimming took 4 bases from V and 5 from J, leaving 5 bases between them. The CDR3: CASSSYETQYF. The CDR3 nucleotides read TGTGCCAGCAGCTCGTATGAGACCCAGTACTTC.

This clonotype was detected ten times or more. The genes are TRBV10-3 and TRBJ1-1, with D possibly being TRBD1 (5 bases). CDR3 length equals 15 residues. V was clipped by 0 bases and J by 5 bases, with 13 bases between them. The germline V gene encodes CDR1 ENHRY and CDR2 SYGVKD. In nucleotides, the CDR3 is TGTGCCATCAGTGAGTCGATAGCGGGGGGGACTGAAGCTTTCTTT. Translated: CAISESIAGGTEAFF.

The V gene is TRBV6-1, the J gene TRBJ1-5; 8 bases are a match to TRBD1. Germline-derived CDR1 and CDR2 are MNHNS and SASEGT. V shed 0 bases and J 2 bases; nucleotides not matched to a gene: 3. The CDR3 extends over 16 amino acids. The DNA of the CDR3 is TGTGCCAGCAGTGAAGCCCCAGGGGGCGGCAATCAGCCCCAGCATTTT. Its protein product is CASSEAPGGGNQPQHF.

This clonotype was picked up many times. The chain couples TRBV2 to TRBJ1-5, with D possibly matching TRBD1 (6 bases). Per germline, CDR1 SNHLY and CDR2 FYNNEI. The length of the CDR3 is 13 residues. Deletions cut 6 bases from V and 8 bases from J, with 14 bases between. CDR3 sequence: CASRGQLLEPQHF. The CDR3 coding sequence is TGTGCCAGCAGAGGACAGCTATTGGAGCCCCAGCATTTT.

This clonotype was found many times. The V gene is TRBV11-2, the J gene TRBJ2-6; D gene uncertain. From germline, CDR1 is SGHAT and CDR2 FQNNGV. The V and J ends lost 4 bases and 0 bases respectively, with 10 bases between them. The CDR3 covers 16 residues. CDR3: CASSYVVRSGANVLTF. The CDR3 DNA sequence: TGTGCCAGCAGCTATGTCGTCCGCTCTGGGGCCAACGTCCTGACTTTC.

The chain combines TRBV6-1 with TRBJ1-2, with D unresolved. V lost 4 bases, J lost 0 bases, and 12 bases lay in between. The CDR3 contains 15 residues. CDR1 and CDR2 (germline): MNHNS, SASEGT. CDR3 coding DNA: TGTGCCAGCAGTGCGAACACTCAAGCTAACTATGGCTACACCTTC. Its translation is CASSANTQANYGYTF.

This clonotype was observed many times. The gene calls are TRBV28 and TRBJ2-7; TRBD1 aligns across 7 bases. J was trimmed by 0 bases and V by 3 bases; bases with no gene match: 8. The CDR3 consists of 16 residues. CDR1 is MDHEN and CDR2 is SYDVKM in the germline V gene. The CDR3 DNA reads as TGTGCCAGCAGTTTGCCCGGGACAGAAAGCTCCTACGAGCAGTACTTC. Its protein product is CASSLPGTESSYEQYF.

This clonotype was detected many times. The gene calls are TRBV21-1 and TRBJ1-5; the table gives TRBD1 as D, unverified against the DNA. TRBV21-1 is assigned pseudogene status. CDR3 length: 16 amino acids. The CDR3 DNA follows: TGTGCCAGCAGCACCACCACAGGGGCCAGCAATCAGCCCCAGCATTTT. As protein: CASSTTTGASNQPQHF.

At least ten counts were recorded for this clonotype. The chain has TRBV11-2 and TRBJ1-1, with D unresolved. The CDR3 runs to 12 residues. Germline V gives CDR1 SGHAT, CDR2 FQNNGV. V lost 3 bases, J lost 2 bases, and 4 bases lay in between. This CDR3 reads CASSFENTEAFF. CDR3 nucleotide sequence: TGTGCCAGCAGCTTCGAAAACACTGAAGCTTTCTTT.

This clonotype has only a few counts. J is TRBJ2-2 and V is TRBV27; 7 bases are shared with TRBD1. CDR3 length equals 17 residues. From germline, CDR1 is MNHEY and CDR2 SMNVEV (reference sequence). With 4 bases clipped from V and 1 base from J, the junction kept 9 bases outside the gene matches. The CDR3 DNA is TGTGCCAGCAGTTCTCCTCCTACAGGGGTGAACACCGGGGAGCTGTTTTTT. Its translation: CASSSPPTGVNTGELFF.

This clonotype was seen repeatedly, ten times or more. The genes are TRBV6-5 and TRBJ2-7, with a weak D call TRBD2 (6 bases). V lost 8 bases, J lost 2 bases, and 19 bases lay in between. CDR1 is MNHEY and CDR2 is SVGAGI in the germline V gene. This CDR3 is 15 amino acids long. CDR3 sequence (DNA): TGTGCCAGCCGTCTCGGGAGATCTCCGACCTACGAGCAGTACTTC. Its translation: CASRLGRSPTYEQYF.

This clonotype was picked up a small number of times. This chain joins TRBV7-2 and TRBJ2-5, with D possibly TRBD2 on 6 matching bases. Germline-derived CDR1 and CDR2 are SGHTA and FQGNSA. The CDR3 is made up of 14 amino acids. V was cut by 5 bases and J by 4 bases, with 14 bases left in between. In DNA, the CDR3 is TGTGCCAGCAGCCTGTCCCCGGAGGGAGAGACCCAGTACTTC. The encoded protein is CASSLSPEGETQYF.

This clonotype was detected ten times or more. The chain uses TRBV18 and TRBJ2-2; 7 nucleotides agree with TRBD2. CDR1 is KGHSH and CDR2 is LQKENI in the germline V gene. V dropped 0 bases and J dropped 0; count of bases not matched to a gene: 10. The CDR3 is 19 amino acids. The CDR3: CASSPPTHGTTTNTGELFF. The CDR3 DNA sequence: TGTGCCAGCTCACCACCAACGCACGGGACTACCACGAACACCGGGGAGCTGTTTTTT.

This clonotype was picked up a small number of times. The V gene is TRBV29-1, the J gene TRBJ1-1; possible D gene TRBD1, 5 bases. This CDR3 is built from 13 residues. V was pared by 4 bases and J by 6 bases, with 15 bases between. CDR1 and CDR2 from the germline V gene are SQVTM and ANQGSEA. CDR3 nucleotide sequence: TGCAGCGTTGTACCCTCAGGGCTCGCTGAAGCTTTCTTT. It specifies CSVVPSGLAEAFF.

The gene calls are TRBV2 and TRBJ2-7; 9 nucleotides match TRBD1. Germline V gives CDR1 SNHLY, CDR2 FYNNEI. This CDR3 spans 14 amino acids. Unmatched junction bases numbered 10, after V lost 10 bases and J lost 3 bases. The CDR3 sequence: CATNTGTGIYEQYF. DNA of the CDR3: TGTGCCACCAACACCGGGACAGGGATCTACGAGCAGTACTTC.

This clonotype came up many times. V and J are TRBV6-2 or TRBV6-3 and TRBJ2-7; 11 bases map to TRBD2. The CDR3 consists of 14 residues. Per germline, CDR1 MNHEY and CDR2 SVGEGT. With V trimmed by 6 bases and J by 3 bases, 4 bases remained unmatched. CDR3 nucleotide sequence: TGTGCCAGCAGCCGACTAGCGGGAAGCTACGAGCAGTACTTC. Its protein is CASSRLAGSYEQYF.

At least ten counts were recorded for this clonotype. V and J are TRBV10-3 and TRBJ1-6, with 10 bases lining up with TRBD1. Germline V gives CDR1 ENHRY, CDR2 SYGVKD. V shed 10 bases, J shed 1 base, and the junction held 7 bases outside the gene matches. CDR3 length: 16 residues. Here the CDR3 reads CASGTGEGSYNSPLHF. CDR3 DNA sequence: TGTGCCAGCGGGACAGGGGAGGGATCCTATAATTCACCCCTCCACTTT.

The CDR3 DNA follows: TGTGCCAGCAGTCTCTCGACAGGGTTTATCTACAATGAGCAGTTCTTC. It is translated as CASSLSTGFIYNEQFF. The chain links TRBV27 to TRBJ2-1, with TRBD1 matching 7 bases. This CDR3 is 16 amino acids long. The germline V gene encodes CDR1 MNHEY and CDR2 SMNVEV (reference sequence). V shed 5 bases and J 3 bases; nucleotides not matched to a gene: 10.

This clonotype was detected ten times or more. This chain uses TRBV20-1 with TRBJ1-1, with 7 bases lining up with TRBD1. The germline gives CDR1 DFQATT, CDR2 SNEGSKA (reference sequence). This CDR3 contains 14 residues. With V trimmed by 0 bases and J by 2 bases, 3 bases remained unmatched. The CDR3 bases are TGCAGTGCTAGAGAGGGACAGCTCAACACTGAAGCTTTCTTT. It encodes CSAREGQLNTEAFF.